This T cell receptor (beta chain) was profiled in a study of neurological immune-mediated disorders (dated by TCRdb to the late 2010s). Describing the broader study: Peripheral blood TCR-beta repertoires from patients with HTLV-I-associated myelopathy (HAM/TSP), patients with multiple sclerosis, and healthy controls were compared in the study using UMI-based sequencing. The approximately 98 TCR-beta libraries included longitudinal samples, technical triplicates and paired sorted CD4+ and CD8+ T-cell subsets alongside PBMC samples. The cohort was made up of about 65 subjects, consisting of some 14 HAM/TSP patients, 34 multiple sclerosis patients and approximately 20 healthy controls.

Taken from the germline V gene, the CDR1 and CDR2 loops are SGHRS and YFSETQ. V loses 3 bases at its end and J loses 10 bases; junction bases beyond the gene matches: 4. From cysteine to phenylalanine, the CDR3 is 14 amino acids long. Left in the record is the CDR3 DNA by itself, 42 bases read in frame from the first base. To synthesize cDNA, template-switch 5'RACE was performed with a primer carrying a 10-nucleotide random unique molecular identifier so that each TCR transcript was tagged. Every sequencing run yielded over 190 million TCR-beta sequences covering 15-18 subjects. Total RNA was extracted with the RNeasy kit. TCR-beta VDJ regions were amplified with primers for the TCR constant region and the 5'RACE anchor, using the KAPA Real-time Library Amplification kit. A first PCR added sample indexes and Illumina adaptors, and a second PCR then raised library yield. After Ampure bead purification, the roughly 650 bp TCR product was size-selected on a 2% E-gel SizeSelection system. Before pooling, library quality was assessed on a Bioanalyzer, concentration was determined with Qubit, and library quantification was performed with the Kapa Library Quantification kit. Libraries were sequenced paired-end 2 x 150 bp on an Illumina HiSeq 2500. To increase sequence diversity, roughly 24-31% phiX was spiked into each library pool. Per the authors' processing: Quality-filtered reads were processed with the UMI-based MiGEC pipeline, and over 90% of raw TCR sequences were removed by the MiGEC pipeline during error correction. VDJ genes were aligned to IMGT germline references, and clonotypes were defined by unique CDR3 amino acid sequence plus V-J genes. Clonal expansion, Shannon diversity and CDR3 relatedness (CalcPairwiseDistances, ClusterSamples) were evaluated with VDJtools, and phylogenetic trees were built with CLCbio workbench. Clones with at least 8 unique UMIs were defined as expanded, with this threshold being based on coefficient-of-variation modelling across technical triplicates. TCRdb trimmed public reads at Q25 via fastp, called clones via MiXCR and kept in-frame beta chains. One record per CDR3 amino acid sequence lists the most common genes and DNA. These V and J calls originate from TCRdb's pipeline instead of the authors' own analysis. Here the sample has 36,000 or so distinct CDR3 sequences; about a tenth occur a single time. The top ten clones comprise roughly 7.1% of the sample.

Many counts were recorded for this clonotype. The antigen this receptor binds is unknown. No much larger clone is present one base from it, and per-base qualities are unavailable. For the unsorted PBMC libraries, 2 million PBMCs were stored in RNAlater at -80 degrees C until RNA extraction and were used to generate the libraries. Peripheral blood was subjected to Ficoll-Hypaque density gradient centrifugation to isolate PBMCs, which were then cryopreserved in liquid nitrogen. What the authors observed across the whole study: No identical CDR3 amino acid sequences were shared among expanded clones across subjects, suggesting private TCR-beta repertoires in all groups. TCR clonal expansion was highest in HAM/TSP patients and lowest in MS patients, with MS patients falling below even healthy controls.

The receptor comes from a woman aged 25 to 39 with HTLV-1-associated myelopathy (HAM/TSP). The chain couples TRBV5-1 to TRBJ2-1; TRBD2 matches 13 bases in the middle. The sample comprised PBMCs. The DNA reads TGCGCCAGCAGCTGGACTAGCGGGGGAAACGAGCAGTTCTTC. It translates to CASSWTSGGNEQFF.